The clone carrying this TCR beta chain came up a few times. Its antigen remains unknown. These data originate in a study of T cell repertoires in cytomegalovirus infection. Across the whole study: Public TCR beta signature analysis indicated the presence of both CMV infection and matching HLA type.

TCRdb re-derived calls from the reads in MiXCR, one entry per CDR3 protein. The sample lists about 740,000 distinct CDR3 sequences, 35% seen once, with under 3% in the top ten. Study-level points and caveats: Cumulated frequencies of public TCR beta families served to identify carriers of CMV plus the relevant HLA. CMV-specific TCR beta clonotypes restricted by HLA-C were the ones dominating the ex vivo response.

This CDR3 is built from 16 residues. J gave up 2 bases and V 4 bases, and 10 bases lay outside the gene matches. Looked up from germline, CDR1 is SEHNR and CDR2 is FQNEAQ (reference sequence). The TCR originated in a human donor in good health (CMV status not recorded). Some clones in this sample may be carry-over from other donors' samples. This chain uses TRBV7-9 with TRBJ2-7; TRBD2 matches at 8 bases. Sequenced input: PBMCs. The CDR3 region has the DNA TGTGCCAGCAGCTGGGGATCGGGGGGGTTACCCTACGAGCAGTACTTC. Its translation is CASSWGSGGLPYEQYF.